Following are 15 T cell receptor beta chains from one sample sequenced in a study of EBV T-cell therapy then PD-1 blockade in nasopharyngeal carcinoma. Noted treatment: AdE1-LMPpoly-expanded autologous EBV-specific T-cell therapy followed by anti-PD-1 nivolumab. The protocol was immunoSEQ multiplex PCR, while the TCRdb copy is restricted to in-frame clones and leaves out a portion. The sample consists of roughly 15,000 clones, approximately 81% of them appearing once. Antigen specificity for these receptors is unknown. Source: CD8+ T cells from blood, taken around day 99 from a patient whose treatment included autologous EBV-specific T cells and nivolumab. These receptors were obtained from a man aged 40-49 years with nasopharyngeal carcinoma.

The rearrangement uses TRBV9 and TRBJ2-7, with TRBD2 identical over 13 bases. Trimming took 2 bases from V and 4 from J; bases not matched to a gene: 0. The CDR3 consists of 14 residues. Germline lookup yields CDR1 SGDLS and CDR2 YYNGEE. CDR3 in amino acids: CASSVTSGGYEQYF. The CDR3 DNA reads TGTGCCAGCAGCGTGACTAGCGGGGGGTACGAGCAGTACTTC.

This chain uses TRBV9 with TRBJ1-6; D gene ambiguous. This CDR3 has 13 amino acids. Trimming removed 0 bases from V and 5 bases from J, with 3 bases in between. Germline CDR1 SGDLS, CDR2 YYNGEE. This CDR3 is CASSVGDNSPLHF. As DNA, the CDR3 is TGTGCCAGCAGCGTAGGGGATAATTCACCCCTCCACTTT.

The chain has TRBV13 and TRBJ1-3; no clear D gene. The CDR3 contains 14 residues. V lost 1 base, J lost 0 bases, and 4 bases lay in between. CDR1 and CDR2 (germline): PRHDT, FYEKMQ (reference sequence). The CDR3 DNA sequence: TGTGCCAGCAGCTTAGCCGGCTCTGGAAACACCATATATTTT. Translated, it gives CASSLAGSGNTIYF.

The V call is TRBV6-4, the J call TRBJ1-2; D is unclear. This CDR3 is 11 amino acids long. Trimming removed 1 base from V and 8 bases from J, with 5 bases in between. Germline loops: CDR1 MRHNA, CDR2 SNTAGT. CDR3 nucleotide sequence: TGTGCCAGCAGTGACTGGGCGGGCTACACCTTC. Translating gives CASSDWAGYTF.

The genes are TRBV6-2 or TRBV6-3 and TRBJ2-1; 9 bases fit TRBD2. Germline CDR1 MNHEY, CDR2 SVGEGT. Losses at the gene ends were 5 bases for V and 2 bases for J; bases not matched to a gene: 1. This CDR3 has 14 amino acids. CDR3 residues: CASSVAGAYNEQFF. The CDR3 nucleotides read TGTGCCAGCAGTGTAGCGGGGGCCTACAATGAGCAGTTCTTC.

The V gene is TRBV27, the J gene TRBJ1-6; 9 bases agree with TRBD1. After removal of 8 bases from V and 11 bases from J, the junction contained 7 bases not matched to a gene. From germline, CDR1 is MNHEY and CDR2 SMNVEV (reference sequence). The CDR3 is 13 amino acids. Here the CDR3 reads CASGDRVRAPLHF. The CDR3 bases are TGTGCCAGCGGGGACAGGGTGAGGGCACCCCTCCACTTT.

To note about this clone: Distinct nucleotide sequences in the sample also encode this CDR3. The CDR3 coding sequence is TGTGCCACCAGCAGCCTTGCCACCTATCAGCCCCAGCATTTT. Residues: CATSSLATYQPQHF. This sequence joins TRBV15 and TRBJ1-5, with no clear D. V was pared by 3 bases and J by 5 bases, with 11 bases between. This CDR3 has 14 amino acids. Germline V gives CDR1 LNHNV, CDR2 YYDKDF (reference sequence). Full variable domain (missing parts from reference TRBV15 and TRBJ1-5): DAMVIQNPRYQVTQFGKPVTLSCSQTLNHNVMYWYQQKSSQAPKLLFHYYDKDFNNEADTPDNFQSRRPNTSFCFLDIRSPGLGDTAMYLCATSSLATYQPQHFGDGTRLSIL.

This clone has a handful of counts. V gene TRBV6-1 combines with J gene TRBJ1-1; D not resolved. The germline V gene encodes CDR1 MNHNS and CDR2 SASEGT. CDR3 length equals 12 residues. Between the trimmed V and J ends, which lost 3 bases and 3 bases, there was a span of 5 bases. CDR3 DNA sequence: TGTGCCAGCAGTGAGCAGTACACTGAAGCTTTCTTT. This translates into CASSEQYTEAFF.

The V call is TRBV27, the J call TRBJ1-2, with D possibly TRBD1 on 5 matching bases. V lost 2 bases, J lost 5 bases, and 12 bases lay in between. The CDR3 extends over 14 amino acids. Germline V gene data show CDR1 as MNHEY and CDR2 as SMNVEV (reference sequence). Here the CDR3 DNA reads TGTGCCAGCAGTTTAATTCAGGGCTCATATGGCTACACCTTC. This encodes CASSLIQGSYGYTF.

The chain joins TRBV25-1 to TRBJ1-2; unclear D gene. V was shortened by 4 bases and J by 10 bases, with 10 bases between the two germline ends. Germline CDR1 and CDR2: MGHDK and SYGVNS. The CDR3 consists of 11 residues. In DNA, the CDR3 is TGTGCCAGCAGTGTGGCCAGTGCCTACACCTTC. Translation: CASSVASAYTF.

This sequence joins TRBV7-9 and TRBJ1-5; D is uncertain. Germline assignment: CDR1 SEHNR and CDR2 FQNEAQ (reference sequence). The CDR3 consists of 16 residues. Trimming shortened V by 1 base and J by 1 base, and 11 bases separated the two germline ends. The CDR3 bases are TGTGCCAGCAGCTTAGGCGAGAGACGGAGCAATCAGCCCCAGCATTTT. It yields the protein CASSLGERRSNQPQHF.

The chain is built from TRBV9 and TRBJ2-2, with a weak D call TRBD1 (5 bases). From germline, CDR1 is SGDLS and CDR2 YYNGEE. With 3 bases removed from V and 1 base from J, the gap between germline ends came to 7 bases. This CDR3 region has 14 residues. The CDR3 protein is CASSAGQNTGELFF. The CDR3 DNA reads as TGTGCCAGCAGCGCTGGACAGAACACCGGGGAGCTGTTTTTT. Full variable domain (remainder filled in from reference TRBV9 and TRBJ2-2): DSGVTQTPKHLITATGQRVTLRCSPRSGDLSVYWYQQSLDQGLQFLIQYYNGEERAKGNILERFSAQQFPDLHSELNLSSLELGDSALYFCASSAGQNTGELFFGEGSRLTVL.

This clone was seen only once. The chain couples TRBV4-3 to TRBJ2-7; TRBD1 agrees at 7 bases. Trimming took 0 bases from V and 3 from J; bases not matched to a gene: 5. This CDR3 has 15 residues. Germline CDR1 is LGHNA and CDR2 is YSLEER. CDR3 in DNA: TGCGCCAGCAGCCAAGATTCGGGACAGCTCTACGAGCAGTACTTC. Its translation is CASSQDSGQLYEQYF.

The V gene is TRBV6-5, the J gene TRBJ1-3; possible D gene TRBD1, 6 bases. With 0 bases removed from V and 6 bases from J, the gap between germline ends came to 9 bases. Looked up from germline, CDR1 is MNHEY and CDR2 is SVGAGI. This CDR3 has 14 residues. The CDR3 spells CASSYSGGENTIYF. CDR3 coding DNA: TGTGCCAGCAGTTACTCCGGGGGCGAAAACACCATATATTTT.

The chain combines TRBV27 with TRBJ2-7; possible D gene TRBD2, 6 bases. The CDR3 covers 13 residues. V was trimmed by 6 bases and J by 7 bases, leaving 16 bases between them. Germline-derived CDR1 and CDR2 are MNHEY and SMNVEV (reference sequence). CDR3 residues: CASSPRAGREQYF. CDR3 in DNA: TGTGCCAGCAGCCCGCGTGCGGGGAGGGAGCAGTACTTC.